This T cell receptor beta chain comes out of a study of blood T cell repertoires in COVID-19. As for the study in general: Material from acute and convalescent COVID-19 was sourced from the United States, Italy and Spain. PBMCs, B-cell-depleted T cells, or T cells provided the cDNA or gDNA that made up the material.

The CDR3 is 15 amino acids. Trimming took 1 base from V and 1 from J, leaving 10 bases between them. The germline V gene encodes CDR1 SGHDN and CDR2 FVKESK. Original handling: Nucleated cell counts were estimated from reference gene primer amplification. Data came from immunoSEQ multiplex PCR; TCRdb stores just in-frame clones and leaves some out. V and J calls and clone size are those listed in that table; D and trimming were worked out from the DNA. The profile shows approximately 200,000 clones, about 86% of them singletons. The chain couples TRBV14 to TRBJ1-1; D is uncertain. This TCR came from a woman in her twenties or thirties who had recovered from COVID-19. Sequencing used peripheral blood. The chain's CDR3 is CASSQGSGKNTEAFF. The CDR3 bases are TGTGCCAGCAGCCAAGGATCAGGAAAGAACACTGAAGCTTTCTTT.